These T cell receptor beta chains were read from a single sample in a study of long-term antiretroviral therapy in people with HIV. TCRdb keeps only in-frame clones here, not all; method: immunoSEQ multiplex PCR. Of approximately 17,000 clones in the sample, approximately 89% were seen once. This specimen was unsorted PBMCs, taken 0.6 years after starting antiretroviral therapy. These receptors were obtained from a woman aged 40 to 50 with HIV. CDR3s include the opening cysteine and the closing phenylalanine or tryptophan. The D gene is left open where the match is weak. Expanded clones get a size class; other rows say once, few or many, or leave the size out.

J: TRBJ2-3
D: TRBD2
V: TRBV18
size: .
CDR3: CASSLGLAGTDTQYF
DNA: TGTGCCAGCTCACTGGGACTAGCGGGCACAGATACGCAGTATTTT

J: TRBJ1-1
D: .
V: TRBV7-9
size: .
CDR3: CASSFGAGDTEAFF
DNA: TGTGCCAGCAGCTTCGGAGCAGGTGACACTGAAGCTTTCTTT

J: TRBJ2-2
D: .
V: TRBV5-4
size: .
CDR3: CASSLAREGGELFF
DNA: TGTGCCAGCAGCTTGGCCAGAGAGGGCGGGGAGCTGTTTTTT

J: TRBJ2-7
D: TRBD1
V: TRBV7-2
size: .
CDR3: CASSLGDRGEQYF
DNA: TGTGCCAGCAGCTTAGGGGACAGGGGCGAGCAGTACTTC

J: TRBJ1-2
D: .
V: TRBV25-1
size: .
CDR3: CASSPPQDRNYGYTF
DNA: TGTGCCAGCAGTCCTCCACAAGACAGAAACTATGGCTACACCTTC

J: TRBJ1-1
D: .
V: TRBV7-9
size: once
CDR3: CASSPSLQSTEAFF
DNA: TGTGCCAGCAGCCCTAGCCTACAGAGCACTGAAGCTTTCTTT

J: TRBJ2-7
D: .
V: TRBV5-1
size: .
CDR3: CASSLGARIGSGYEQYF
DNA: TGCGCCAGCAGCTTGGGGGCCAGGATAGGTTCGGGATACGAGCAGTACTTC

J: TRBJ1-1
D: .
V: TRBV7-8
size: few
CDR3: CASSFLGLQNTEAFF
DNA: TGTGCCAGCAGCTTTCTGGGGCTCCAAAACACTGAAGCTTTCTTT

J: TRBJ2-1
D: .
V: TRBV7-9
size: .
CDR3: CASSLSESSYNEQFF
DNA: TGTGCCAGCAGCTTATCGGAGAGCTCCTACAATGAGCAGTTCTTC

J: TRBJ2-5
D: TRBD2
V: TRBV5-6
size: .
CDR3: CASSVLAGGAETQYF
DNA: TGTGCCAGCAGCGTACTAGCGGGGGGCGCTGAGACCCAGTACTTC

J: TRBJ2-5
D: .
V: TRBV7-9
size: .
CDR3: CASSLFGEAQETQYF
DNA: TGTGCCAGCAGCTTATTTGGGGAGGCCCAAGAGACCCAGTACTTC